What follows is one T cell receptor beta chain and its context. The sample is drawn from a study of blood T cell repertoires in COVID-19. Study-wide background: From T cells, B-cell-depleted T cells, or PBMCs came the material, which was cDNA or gDNA.

Clones were read by immunoSEQ multiplex PCR, and TCRdb kept only the in-frame ones, dropping some. The table includes hundreds of thousands of clones, roughly 85% detected once. The sequence derives from a woman between 18 and 29 years old who had recovered from COVID-19. Sequencing was performed on peripheral blood.

The CDR3 nucleotides are TGTGCCAGCAGCGAGCCCCGGGGTAGCGGGCTACTAGATACGCAGTATTTT. The encoded protein is CASSEPRGSGLLDTQYF. The gene calls are TRBV3-1 (or the pseudogene TRBV3-2) and TRBJ2-3; 7 bases are shared with TRBD2. Looked up from germline, CDR1 is LGHDT and CDR2 is YNNKEL (reference sequence). This CDR3 spans 17 amino acids. The J segment lost 5 bases and the V segment lost 5 bases, leaving 16 bases of the junction unmatched.